These T cell receptor beta chains were read from a single sample in a study of cytomegalovirus exposure and HLA in healthy donors. Here immunoSEQ multiplex PCR was the method, and the copy in TCRdb shows in-frame clones only, minus some. Of 150,000 to 200,000 clones in the sample, 65% to 70% were seen once. The sample taken for sequencing was PBMCs. All receptors derive from a woman between 18 and 30 years old in good health and CMV-seropositive. Both conserved end residues are part of each CDR3. A D gene is named only where the DNA matches it firmly. Clone size is not always given. Where it is, it says once, few, many or a class for expanded clones.

J: TRBJ1-4
D: NA
V: TRBV5-1
size: NA
CDR3: CANKRGTTNEKLFF
DNA: TGCGCCAACAAACGAGGGACAACTAATGAAAAACTGTTTTTT

J: TRBJ2-2
D: TRBD1
V: TRBV19
size: NA
CDR3: CASKKTGGENTGELFF
DNA: TGTGCCAGTAAGAAGACAGGGGGAGAGAACACCGGGGAGCTGTTTTTT

J: TRBJ2-7
D: NA
V: TRBV5-1
size: few
CDR3: CASSGPRGSYEQYF
DNA: TGCGCCAGCAGCGGGCCAAGGGGCTCCTACGAGCAGTACTTC

J: TRBJ1-2
D: TRBD1
V: TRBV5-1
size: NA
CDR3: CASSFLHPETGNGYTF
DNA: TGCGCCAGCAGCTTCCTCCACCCGGAGACAGGGAATGGCTACACCTTC

J: TRBJ1-1
D: TRBD1
V: TRBV2
size: NA
CDR3: CASRTGTANTEAFF
DNA: TGTGCCAGCAGAACCGGGACAGCAAACACTGAAGCTTTCTTT

J: TRBJ2-1
D: TRBD1
V: TRBV18
size: NA
CDR3: CASSPSGTAFNEQFF
DNA: TGTGCCAGCTCACCATCCGGGACAGCCTTTAATGAGCAGTTCTTC

J: TRBJ1-2
D: NA
V: TRBV19
size: NA
CDR3: CASSLRLGYGYTF
DNA: TGTGCCAGTAGTTTAAGACTTGGCTATGGCTACACCTTC

J: TRBJ1-1
D: TRBD1
V: TRBV18
size: NA
CDR3: CASSPATGWDTEAFF
DNA: TGTGCCAGCTCACCCGCGACAGGGTGGGACACTGAAGCTTTCTTT

J: TRBJ2-3
D: NA
V: TRBV27
size: NA
CDR3: CASSFPFTDTQYF
DNA: TGTGCCAGCAGTTTCCCCTTCACAGATACGCAGTATTTT

J: TRBJ2-7
D: TRBD1
V: TRBV14
size: NA
CDR3: CASSQGGTGANEQYF
DNA: TGTGCCAGCAGCCAAGGAGGGACAGGGGCCAACGAGCAGTACTTC

J: TRBJ2-7
D: TRBD2
V: TRBV18
size: few
CDR3: CASSPGLREGLIYEQYF
DNA: TGTGCCAGCTCACCGGGTTTGCGGGAGGGCCTTATTTACGAGCAGTACTTC

J: TRBJ2-1
D: NA
V: TRBV18
size: NA
CDR3: CASSPEWPGTSYNEQFF
DNA: TGTGCCAGCTCACCAGAATGGCCGGGAACCTCCTACAATGAGCAGTTCTTC

J: TRBJ1-6
D: TRBD1
V: TRBV5-1
size: NA
CDR3: CASSLQGAKINSPLHF
DNA: TGCGCCAGCAGCTTACAGGGGGCAAAAATTAATTCCCCCCTCCACTTT

J: TRBJ1-1
D: NA
V: TRBV7-2
size: NA
CDR3: CASSSVGGGNTEAFF
DNA: TGTGCCAGCAGCTCTGTAGGGGGGGGGAACACTGAAGCTTTCTTT

J: TRBJ2-5
D: NA
V: TRBV23-1
size: NA
CDR3: CASSQTGPGHPQETQYF
DNA: TGCGCCAGCAGTCAAACGGGCCCGGGACACCCACAAGAGACCCAGTACTTC

J: TRBJ2-6
D: NA
V: TRBV27
size: NA
CDR3: CASSFQGLPVSGANVLTF
DNA: TGTGCCAGCAGTTTTCAGGGACTCCCAGTTTCTGGGGCCAACGTCCTGACTTTC

J: TRBJ2-1
D: NA
V: TRBV27
size: NA
CDR3: CASSSLTEQFF
DNA: TGTGCCAGCAGTTCACTGACAGAGCAGTTCTTC

J: TRBJ2-7
D: NA
V: TRBV5-1
size: NA
CDR3: CASSSEDSYEQYF
DNA: TGCGCCAGCAGCTCTGAGGATTCCTACGAGCAGTACTTC

J: TRBJ1-1
D: NA
V: TRBV19
size: NA
CDR3: CASSIGGANTEAFF
DNA: TGTGCCAGTAGTATAGGGGGAGCGAACACTGAAGCTTTCTTT

J: TRBJ2-7
D: TRBD2
V: TRBV7-2
size: NA
CDR3: CASRPGTSKEQYF
DNA: TGTGCCAGCAGGCCCGGGACTAGCAAAGAGCAGTACTTC

J: TRBJ1-5
D: TRBD1
V: TRBV18
size: NA
CDR3: CASSPLGQGGQPQHF
DNA: TGTGCCAGCTCACCCCTCGGACAGGGAGGTCAGCCCCAGCATTTT

J: TRBJ2-1
D: NA
V: TRBV27
size: NA
CDR3: CASSPTSYSYNEQFF
DNA: TGTGCCAGCAGCCCTACTAGCTACTCCTACAATGAGCAGTTCTTC

J: TRBJ1-2
D: NA
V: TRBV7-9
size: few
CDR3: CASSILGTSLAHGYTF
DNA: TGTGCCAGCAGCATTCTTGGGACTTCACTGGCCCATGGCTACACCTTC

J: TRBJ2-7
D: TRBD2
V: TRBV11-2
size: NA
CDR3: CASSSSTSGGPLEQYF
DNA: TGTGCCAGCAGCTCATCGACTAGCGGGGGCCCATTGGAGCAGTACTTC

J: TRBJ1-1
D: TRBD1
V: TRBV27
size: NA
CDR3: CASRLTGTGYTEAFF
DNA: TGTGCCAGCAGGCTGACCGGGACAGGGTACACTGAAGCTTTCTTT

J: TRBJ2-5
D: TRBD1
V: TRBV5-1
size: NA
CDR3: CASSAGTGEETQYF
DNA: TGCGCCAGCAGCGCCGGGACAGGGGAAGAGACCCAGTACTTC

J: TRBJ2-1
D: TRBD2
V: TRBV5-4
size: once
CDR3: CASVAQFGTSSNEQFF
DNA: TGTGCCAGCGTCGCACAGTTTGGGACTAGCAGCAATGAGCAGTTCTTC

J: TRBJ2-7
D: TRBD1
V: TRBV6-1
size: few
CDR3: CASSIEGQGNEQYF
DNA: TGTGCCAGCAGTATAGAGGGACAGGGGAACGAGCAGTACTTC

J: TRBJ2-7
D: TRBD2
V: TRBV28
size: NA
CDR3: CASSGGGSGTTYEQYF
DNA: TGTGCCAGCAGTGGGGGAGGTAGCGGGACCACCTACGAGCAGTACTTC

J: TRBJ2-1
D: TRBD2
V: TRBV7-9
size: NA
CDR3: CASSTLGGMRGEQFF
DNA: TGTGCCAGCAGCACCCTGGGGGGGATGAGGGGTGAGCAGTTCTTC

J: TRBJ1-6
D: TRBD1
V: TRBV27
size: NA
CDR3: CASGETGTGDSPLHF
DNA: TGTGCCAGCGGGGAAACCGGGACAGGGGATTCACCCCTCCACTTT

J: TRBJ2-1
D: NA
V: TRBV21-1
size: NA
CDR3: CASTRLAGLKGGDYNEQFF
DNA: TGTGCCAGCACCAGACTAGCGGGCCTGAAAGGGGGAGACTACAATGAGCAGTTCTTC

J: TRBJ1-4
D: NA
V: TRBV5-4
size: NA
CDR3: CASSFDYREGKLFF
DNA: TGTGCCAGCAGCTTTGATTACAGGGAGGGAAAACTGTTTTTT

J: TRBJ2-2
D: NA
V: TRBV28
size: NA
CDR3: CASSPGDRYAGELFF
DNA: TGTGCCAGCAGTCCAGGGGACCGGTACGCCGGGGAGCTGTTTTTT

J: TRBJ1-2
D: TRBD1
V: TRBV18
size: NA
CDR3: CASSPRNMGQGAVRGYTF
DNA: TGTGCCAGCTCACCGAGAAATATGGGACAGGGGGCTGTTCGTGGCTACACCTTC